This note documents a single T cell receptor (beta chain) sequence. Antigen unknown. There are 16 residues in the CDR3. Germline assignment: CDR1 SGHDT and CDR2 YYEEEE. V was clipped by 1 base and J by 4 bases; unmatched bases: 9. The data derive from a study of cytomegalovirus exposure and HLA in healthy donors. Study results and caveats: Links to common viral pathogens appeared, in a later analysis, for several of the most significant clusters. Later analysis showed most CMV-associated TCR beta chains appearing HLA-restricted.

The PCR made use of 60 Vbeta and 13 Jbeta primers. Clones were sequenced by immunoSEQ multiplex PCR, and TCRdb holds only the in-frame ones, with some missing. The sample records around 100,000 clones, around 84% being singletons. The material sequenced was PBMCs. This clonotype originated in a man aged 30 to 45 in good health and CMV-seropositive. The rearrangement links TRBV5-6 to TRBJ2-7, with 9 positions matching TRBD2. Here the CDR3 DNA reads TGTGCCAGCAGCTTGTCGACTAGCGGCCTTGTTTACGAGCAGTACTTC. Encoded protein: CASSLSTSGLVYEQYF.